The rows below give T cell receptor beta chains drawn from one sample of a study of response to subunit inactivated influenza vaccine. TCRdb analysed the RT-PCR reads with MiXCR anew, one entry per CDR3 protein. This table has fewer than 700,000 distinct CDR3 sequences, 10% to 15% appearing once. Sequenced material: PBMCs from blood, taken roughly 45 days after vaccination. These TCRs come from a man aged 45-65 years who received an inactivated influenza vaccine. Each CDR3 is given with its conserved first and last residue. The D gene is left open where the match is weak. Size is stated for part of the rows, as once, few or many counts, or as a class when the clone is expanded.

- TRBJ2-7 TRBV7-6 - TGTGCCAGCAGCTTACTAGCCGGCGGGAACTCCTACGAGCAGTACTTC CASSLLAGGNSYEQYF
- TRBJ2-7 TRBV15 - TGTGCCACCAGCAAAGTAGGCTACGAGCAGTACTTC CATSKVGYEQYF
few TRBJ1-2 TRBV4-2 - TGTGCCAGCAGCCAAGACTCCGGGCAGGGTCGAAATGGCTACACCTTC CASSQDSGQGRNGYTF
many TRBJ2-7 TRBV27 - TGTGCCAGCAGCCGCGGTTCCGACGGCTACGAGCAGTACTTC CASSRGSDGYEQYF
- TRBJ1-4 TRBV4-3 - TGCGCCAGCAGCCAAGTGTGGGGAACTAATGAAAAACTGTTTTTT CASSQVWGTNEKLFF
- TRBJ2-7 TRBV5-1 TRBD1 TGCGCCAGCACTAATACAGGGGGCGGTTCCGAGCAGTACTTC CASTNTGGGSEQYF
few TRBJ2-7 TRBV7-8 - TGTGCCAGCAGCTTGCCCGGACACGGGACCGAGCAGTACTTC CASSLPGHGTEQYF
- TRBJ2-7 TRBV20-1 - TGCAGTGCCGAGAAGGCCAACGAGCAGTACTTC CSAEKANEQYF
many TRBJ1-1 TRBV9 - TGTGCCAGCAGCGTGCACTTGAACACTGAAGCTTTCTTT CASSVHLNTEAFF
few TRBJ2-1 TRBV7-9 - TGTGCCAGCAGCTTAGGGTGGGAGTACAATGAGCAGTTCTTC CASSLGWEYNEQFF
- TRBJ2-7 TRBV4-1 - TGCGCCAGCAGCCAAGATCTTAGGACCGAGTTCGCCTACGAGCAGTACTTC CASSQDLRTEFAYEQYF
many TRBJ2-1 TRBV7-3 TRBD2 TGTGCCAGCAGCTCCGAACCGGGACTAGCGGACAATGAGCAGTTCTTC CASSSEPGLADNEQFF
- TRBJ2-7 TRBV20-1 - TGCAGTGCGATCCGCCAGGGACATTCCTACGAGCAGTACTTC CSAIRQGHSYEQYF
- TRBJ1-2 TRBV12-3/TRBV12-4 - TGTGCCAGCAGTAGACGCACAGGGTTAGAGGGCTACACCTTC CASSRRTGLEGYTF
few TRBJ2-5 TRBV5-1 - TGCGCCAGCAGCGTAAACGACGGGGAGACCCAGTACTTC CASSVNDGETQYF
few TRBJ2-4 TRBV29-1 - TGCAGCGCCGAGAGAGGGAACATTCAGTACTTC CSAERGNIQYF
many TRBJ2-1 TRBV28 TRBD1 TGTGCCAGCAGTTTTCCAGGGGGCTACAATGAGCAGTTCTTC CASSFPGGYNEQFF
- TRBJ2-5 TRBV20-1 - TGCAGTGCTTTTCTTGTGGGAGAAGAACGGGAGACCCAGTACTTC CSAFLVGEERETQYF
few TRBJ1-1 TRBV6-1 - TGTGCCAGCAAGATAGACAGAATGAACACTGAAGCTTTCTTT CASKIDRMNTEAFF
many TRBJ2-7 TRBV20-1 - TGCAGTGCTAGAGAACTAACTGGGGGCAGGATCTACGAGCAGTACTTC CSARELTGGRIYEQYF
many TRBJ1-2 TRBV12-3/TRBV12-4 TRBD1 TGTGCCAGCAGGGGGCTACGGGACAGGGGAAGGAGTGGCTACACCTTC CASRGLRDRGRSGYTF
many TRBJ2-2 TRBV11-2 - TGTGCCAGCAGCTTATTACCGGGACTCAGAACGGGTCACACCGGGGAGCTGTTTTTT CASSLLPGLRTGHTGELFF
few TRBJ2-7 TRBV7-2 TRBD2 TGTGCCAGCAGCTTAGCGCTGTGGGGGAGGGCCGTAGCCTACGAGCAGTACTTC CASSLALWGRAVAYEQYF
- TRBJ2-2 TRBV12-3/TRBV12-4 - TGTGCCAGCAGCAAAACCACTTCGGGGACCGGGGAGCTGTTTTTT CASSKTTSGTGELFF
- TRBJ2-7 TRBV20-1 - TGCAGTGCTAGAGAAAGGAACGGCGAGCAGTACTTC CSARERNGEQYF
- TRBJ2-7 TRBV7-2 TRBD2 TGTGCCAGCAGCTGGACTAGCGGGAGGAACTCCTACGAGCAGTACTTC CASSWTSGRNSYEQYF
few TRBJ2-3 TRBV20-1 - TGCAGTGCTAGAGATTTCGAGGGGCTAGGTGGCACAGATACGCAGTATTTT CSARDFEGLGGTDTQYF
- TRBJ2-7 TRBV4-2 - TGTGCCAGCAGCCTAGAAAGGGGACTCTACGAGCAGTACTTC CASSLERGLYEQYF
- TRBJ2-1 TRBV20-1 TRBD2 TGCAGTGCTAGAAAGCGGGGGCCATCATACAATGAGCAGTTCTTC CSARKRGPSYNEQFF
few TRBJ2-2 TRBV6-5 - TGTGCCAGCAGTTACTCAATCCTGGTCGGGGAGCTGTTTTTT CASSYSILVGELFF
many TRBJ2-1 TRBV12-3/TRBV12-4 TRBD2 TGTGCCAGCAGTTCCCCCCTTTCGGCTAGCGGGAACAATGAGCAGTTCTTC CASSSPLSASGNNEQFF
few TRBJ2-1 TRBV12-3/TRBV12-4 - TGTGCCAGCAGTTTTAATCCATGGGATGAGCAGTTCTTC CASSFNPWDEQFF
few TRBJ1-2 TRBV28 TRBD1 TGTGCCAGCAGTTTATCCTCAGACAGGGCTTACTATGGCTACACCTTC CASSLSSDRAYYGYTF
- TRBJ2-7 TRBV27 - TGTGCCAGCAGTTCTCTGACTAGAGCTATAATCTACGAGCAGTACTTC CASSSLTRAIIYEQYF
- TRBJ2-2 TRBV12-3/TRBV12-4 - TGTGCCAGCAGTTACGACAGTCCCGGGGAGCTGTTTTTT CASSYDSPGELFF
- TRBJ2-7 TRBV6-5 - TGTGCCAGCAGTTACTCAATCCAGGGGATGGGCGAGCAGTACTTC CASSYSIQGMGEQYF
once TRBJ2-7 TRBV5-1 TRBD1 TGCGCCAGCAGACTGACAGGGGGCCCGGGAGAGCAGTACTTC CASRLTGGPGEQYF
few TRBJ1-1 TRBV6-5 TRBD1 TGTGCCAGCAGTTACAATACCCCCCAGAAGACAGGGTTGAACACTGAAGCTTTCTTT CASSYNTPQKTGLNTEAFF
few TRBJ1-1 TRBV11-2 TRBD1 TGTGCCAGCAGACACACAGGGGGCACTGAAGCTTTCTTT CASRHTGGTEAFF
- TRBJ1-1 TRBV4-3 - TGCGCCAGCAGCCAAGGTGGCAGGGGGAACACTGAAGCTTTCTTT CASSQGGRGNTEAFF
once TRBJ2-1 TRBV7-9 - TGTGCCAGCAGCTCGTCCTCAGATGTGTTCTTC CASSSSSDVFF
- TRBJ1-1 TRBV12-3/TRBV12-4 TRBD1 TGTGCCAGCAGTACAGGGGGCGGGGGTGAAGCTTTCTTT CASSTGGGGEAFF
- TRBJ2-5 TRBV5-1 - TGCGCCAGCAGCTGGGATCTACAAGAGACCCAGTACTTC CASSWDLQETQYF
- TRBJ1-1 TRBV7-9 - TGTGCCAGCAGACAAATAGCCGGGTATGAGACTGAAGCTTTCTTT CASRQIAGYETEAFF
- TRBJ1-6 TRBV7-2 TRBD1 TGTGCCAGCAGACCAGGGGGCAACAATTCACCCCTCCACTTT CASRPGGNNSPLHF
- TRBJ1-1 TRBV7-3 - TGTGCCAGCAGCCCAGGCGCTATGAACACTGAAGCTTTCTTT CASSPGAMNTEAFF
many TRBJ1-6 TRBV11-2 TRBD1 TGTGCCAGCAGCTTATACGGGGTACAGGGGTTGTGGAATTCACCCCTCCACTTT CASSLYGVQGLWNSPLHF
many TRBJ2-1 TRBV12-3/TRBV12-4 - TGTGCCAGCAGAACTCGGGAGTACAATGAGCAGTTCTTC CASRTREYNEQFF
- TRBJ2-7 TRBV7-8 - TGTGCCAGCAGCCGAGGGACGGCGAGCTCCTACGAGCAGTACTTC CASSRGTASSYEQYF
- TRBJ2-3 TRBV4-3 - TGCGCCAGCAGCCCGGCGACCACAGATACGCAGTATTTT CASSPATTDTQYF
once TRBJ2-2 TRBV4-2 - TGTGCCAGCAGCCAAGAGGCTGGAAACACCGGGGAGCTGTCTTTT CASSQEAGNTGELSF
- TRBJ2-1 TRBV14 - TGTGCCAGCAGTCCTACTCTCCCCGGTGAGCAGTTCTTC CASSPTLPGEQFF
- TRBJ1-2 TRBV19 - TGTGCCAGTAGTCCCCTTGGCAACTATGGCTACACCTTC CASSPLGNYGYTF
few TRBJ2-1 TRBV24-1 - TGTGCCACCCGGGGGCCCTCCTACAATGAGCAGTTCTTC CATRGPSYNEQFF
- TRBJ2-1 TRBV24-1 - TGTGCCACCAGGGGAGGCAGGTACAATGAGCAGTTCTTC CATRGGRYNEQFF
- TRBJ1-1 TRBV20-1 TRBD1 TGCAGTGCTAGATCCGGGACAGGGGGAACTGAAGCTTTCTTT CSARSGTGGTEAFF
- TRBJ1-5 TRBV7-2 - TGTGCCAGCAGCTTAGGGACAGTTCCCAATCAGCCCCAGCATTTT CASSLGTVPNQPQHF